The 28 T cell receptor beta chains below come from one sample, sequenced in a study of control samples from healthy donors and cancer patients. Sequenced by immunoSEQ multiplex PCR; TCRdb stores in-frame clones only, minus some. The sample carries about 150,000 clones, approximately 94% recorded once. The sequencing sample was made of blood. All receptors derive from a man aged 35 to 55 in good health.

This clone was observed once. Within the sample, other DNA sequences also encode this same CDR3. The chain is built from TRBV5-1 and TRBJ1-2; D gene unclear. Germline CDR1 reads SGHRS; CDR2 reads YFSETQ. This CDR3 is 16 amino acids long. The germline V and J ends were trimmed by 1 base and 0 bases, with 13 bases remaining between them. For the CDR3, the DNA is TGCGCCAGCAGCTTGTATGTAGGAGCTCCTAACTATGGCTACACCTTC. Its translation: CASSLYVGAPNYGYTF.

The CDR3 bases are TGTGCCAGCAGCCCCGGGACAGGAGGGAATTCACCCCTCCACTTT. It specifies CASSPGTGGNSPLHF. The chain employs TRBV6-5 and TRBJ1-6; 8 nucleotides match TRBD1. V gave up 6 bases and J gave up 7 bases; unmatched junction bases: 8. CDR1 MNHEY and CDR2 SVGAGI come from the germline V gene. This CDR3 comprises 15 residues.

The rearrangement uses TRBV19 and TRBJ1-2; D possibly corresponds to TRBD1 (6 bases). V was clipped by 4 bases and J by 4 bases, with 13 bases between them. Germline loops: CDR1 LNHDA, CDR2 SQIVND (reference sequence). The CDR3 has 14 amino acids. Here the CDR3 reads CASSTTGIGYGYTF. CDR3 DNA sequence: TGTGCCAGTAGTACAACAGGGATCGGCTATGGCTACACCTTC.

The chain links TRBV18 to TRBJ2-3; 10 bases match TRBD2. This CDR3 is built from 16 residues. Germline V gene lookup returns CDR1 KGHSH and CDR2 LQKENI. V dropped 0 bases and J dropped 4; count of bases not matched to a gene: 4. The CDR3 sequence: CASSPPSGGAPDTQYF. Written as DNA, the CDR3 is TGTGCCAGCTCACCACCCAGCGGGGGGGCCCCAGATACGCAGTATTTT.

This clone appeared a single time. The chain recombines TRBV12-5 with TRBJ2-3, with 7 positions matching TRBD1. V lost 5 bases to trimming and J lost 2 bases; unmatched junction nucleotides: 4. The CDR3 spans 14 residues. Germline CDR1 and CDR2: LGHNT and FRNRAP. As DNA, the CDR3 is TGTGCTAGTGGTCCGGGACAGAACACAGATACGCAGTATTTT. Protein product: CASGPGQNTDTQYF.

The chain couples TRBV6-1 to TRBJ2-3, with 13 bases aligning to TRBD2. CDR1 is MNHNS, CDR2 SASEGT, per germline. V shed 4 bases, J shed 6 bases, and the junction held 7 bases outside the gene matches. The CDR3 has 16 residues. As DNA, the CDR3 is TGTGCCAGCAGTGCCGGGACTAGCGGGGTCGGGGATACGCAGTATTTT. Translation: CASSAGTSGVGDTQYF.

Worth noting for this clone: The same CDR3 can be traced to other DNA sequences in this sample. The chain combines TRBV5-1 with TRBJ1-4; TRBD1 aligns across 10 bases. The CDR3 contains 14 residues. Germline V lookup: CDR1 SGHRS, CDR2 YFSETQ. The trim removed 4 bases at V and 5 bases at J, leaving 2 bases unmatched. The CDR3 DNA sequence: TGCGCCAGCAGCCCGGGACAGGGGAATGAAAAACTGTTTTTT. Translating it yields CASSPGQGNEKLFF.

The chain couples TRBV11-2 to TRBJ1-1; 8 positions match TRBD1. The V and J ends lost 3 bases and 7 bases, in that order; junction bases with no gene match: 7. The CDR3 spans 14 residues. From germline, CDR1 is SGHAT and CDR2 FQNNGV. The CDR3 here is CASSFQGALGEAFF. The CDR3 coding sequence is TGTGCCAGCAGCTTTCAGGGGGCATTGGGTGAAGCTTTCTTT.

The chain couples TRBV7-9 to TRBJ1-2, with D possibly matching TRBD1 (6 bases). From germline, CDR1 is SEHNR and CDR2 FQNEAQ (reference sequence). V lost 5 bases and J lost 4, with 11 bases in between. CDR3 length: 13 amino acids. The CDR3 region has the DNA TGTGCCAGCAGCGGAGCGGACAGCTATGGCTACACCTTC. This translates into CASSGADSYGYTF.

For the CDR3, the DNA is TGTGCCAGCAGCCCGGGTGTACAGGGTGCCAATCAGCCCCAGCATTTT. Its translation: CASSPGVQGANQPQHF. The V call is TRBV5-5, the J call TRBJ1-5; TRBD1 is a possible D gene (6 bases). Per germline, CDR1 SGHKS and CDR2 YYEKEE (reference sequence). The V end lost 4 bases, the J end lost 3 bases, and 17 bases lay between the germline ends. The CDR3 consists of 16 residues. Full variable domain (missing parts from reference TRBV5-5 and TRBJ1-5): DAGVTQSPTHLIKTRGQQVTLRCSPISGHKSVSWYQQVLGQGPQFIFQYYEKEERGRGNFPDRFSARQFPNYSSELNVNALLLGDSALYLCASSPGVQGANQPQHFGDGTRLSIL.

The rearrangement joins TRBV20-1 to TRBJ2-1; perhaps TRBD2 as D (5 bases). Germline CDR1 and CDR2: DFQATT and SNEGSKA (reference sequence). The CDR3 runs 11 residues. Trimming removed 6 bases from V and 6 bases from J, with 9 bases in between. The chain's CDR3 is CSADRGNEQFF. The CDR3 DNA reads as TGCAGTGCGGACCGGGGCAATGAGCAGTTCTTC.

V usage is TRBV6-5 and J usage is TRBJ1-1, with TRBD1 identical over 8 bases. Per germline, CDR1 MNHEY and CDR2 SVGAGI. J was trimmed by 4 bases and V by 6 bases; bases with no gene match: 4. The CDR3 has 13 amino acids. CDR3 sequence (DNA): TGTGCCAGCAGACGAGACAGGGGCACTGAAGCTTTCTTT. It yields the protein CASRRDRGTEAFF.

The CDR3 spells CASSSEGGGNSPLHF. The DNA for the CDR3 is TGTGCCAGCAGCTCTGAGGGGGGGGGCAATTCACCCCTCCACTTT. This sequence joins TRBV9 and TRBJ1-6; a possible D gene is TRBD1 (6 bases). The CDR3 sequence is 15 residues long. Per the germline V gene, CDR1 is SGDLS and CDR2 is YYNGEE. V was shortened by 4 bases and J by 7 bases, with 15 bases between the two germline ends.

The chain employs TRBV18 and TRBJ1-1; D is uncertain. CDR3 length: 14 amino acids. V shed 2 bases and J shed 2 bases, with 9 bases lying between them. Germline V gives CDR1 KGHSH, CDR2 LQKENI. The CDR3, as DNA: TGTGCCAGCTCACCAAATGCACTTAACACTGAAGCTTTCTTT. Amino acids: CASSPNALNTEAFF.

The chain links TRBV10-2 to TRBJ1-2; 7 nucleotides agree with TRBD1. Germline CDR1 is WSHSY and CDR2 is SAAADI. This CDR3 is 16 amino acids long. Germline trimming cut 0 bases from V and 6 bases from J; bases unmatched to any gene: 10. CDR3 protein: CASSESRVTGRNGYTF. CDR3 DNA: TGCGCCAGCAGTGAGTCCCGGGTGACAGGGAGGAATGGCTACACCTTC.

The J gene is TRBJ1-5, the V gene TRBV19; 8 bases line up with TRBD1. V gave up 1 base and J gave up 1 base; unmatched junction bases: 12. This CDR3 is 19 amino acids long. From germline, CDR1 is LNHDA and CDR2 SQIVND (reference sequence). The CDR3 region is CASSIADRGRYSSNQPQHF. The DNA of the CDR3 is TGTGCCAGTAGTATAGCCGACAGGGGTAGGTATTCAAGCAATCAGCCCCAGCATTTT.

The CDR3 here is CASSYLQARGSYEQYF. Here the CDR3 DNA reads TGTGCCAGCAGTTATTTACAGGCAAGGGGATCCTACGAGCAGTACTTC. The rearrangement joins TRBV6-9 to TRBJ2-7; weak D call: TRBD1 (5 bases). CDR1 MNHGY and CDR2 SVAAGI come from the germline V gene. Trimming stripped 1 base from V and 1 base from J, with 14 bases between. The CDR3 has 16 amino acids.

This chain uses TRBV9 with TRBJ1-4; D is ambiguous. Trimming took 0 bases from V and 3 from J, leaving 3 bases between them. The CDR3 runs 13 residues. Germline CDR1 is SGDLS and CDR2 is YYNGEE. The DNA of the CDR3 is TGTGCCAGCAGCGTAGCTCCTAATGAAAAACTGTTTTTT. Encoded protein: CASSVAPNEKLFF.

CDR3 region: CASRHTGGMGYTF. DNA of the CDR3: TGTGCCAGCAGACACACAGGGGGCATGGGCTACACCTTC. The chain links TRBV12-3 or TRBV12-4 to TRBJ1-2; TRBD1 aligns across 9 bases. This CDR3 spans 13 amino acids. Trimming took 6 bases from V and 8 from J; bases not matched to a gene: 7.

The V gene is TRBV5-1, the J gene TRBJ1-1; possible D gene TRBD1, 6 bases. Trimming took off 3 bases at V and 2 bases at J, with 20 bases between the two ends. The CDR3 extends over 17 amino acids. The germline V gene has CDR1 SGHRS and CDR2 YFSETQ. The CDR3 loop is CASSSQGTVMGNTEAFF. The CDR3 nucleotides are TGCGCCAGCAGCTCCCAGGGGACGGTCATGGGTAACACTGAAGCTTTCTTT.

CDR3 nucleotide sequence: TGTGCCAGCAGTCCCACGGACAGGGTCGGCTACACCTTC. This codes for CASSPTDRVGYTF. The rearrangement uses TRBV28 and TRBJ1-2, with 8 nucleotides matching TRBD1. Germline CDR1 is MDHEN and CDR2 is SYDVKM. The CDR3 covers 13 residues. The ends lost 5 bases at V and 8 bases at J; junction bases unmatched: 7.

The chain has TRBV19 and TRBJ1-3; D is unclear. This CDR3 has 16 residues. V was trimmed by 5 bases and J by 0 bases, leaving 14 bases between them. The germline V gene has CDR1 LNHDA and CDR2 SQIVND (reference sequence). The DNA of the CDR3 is TGTGCCAGTAGTCCCGCGGGAGTAGTCTCTGGAAACACCATATATTTT. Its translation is CASSPAGVVSGNTIYF. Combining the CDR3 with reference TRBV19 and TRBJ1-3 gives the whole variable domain DGGITQSPKYLFRKEGQNVTLSCEQNLNHDAMYWYRQDPGQGLRLIYYSQIVNDFQKGDIAEGYSVSREKKESFPLTVTSAQKNPTAFYLCASSPAGVVSGNTIYFGEGSWLTVV.

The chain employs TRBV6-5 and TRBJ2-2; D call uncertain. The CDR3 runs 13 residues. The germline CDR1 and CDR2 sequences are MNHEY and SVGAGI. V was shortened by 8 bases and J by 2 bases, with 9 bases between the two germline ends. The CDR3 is CASGWTNTGELFF. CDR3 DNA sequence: TGTGCCAGCGGCTGGACCAACACCGGGGAGCTGTTTTTT.

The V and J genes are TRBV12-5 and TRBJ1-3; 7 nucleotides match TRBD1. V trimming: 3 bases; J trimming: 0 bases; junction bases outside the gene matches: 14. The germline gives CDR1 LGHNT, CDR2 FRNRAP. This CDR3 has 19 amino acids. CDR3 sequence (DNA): TGTGCTAGTGGTTTTAATTCCGGGACAGCGAAGTTCTCTGGAAACACCATATATTTT. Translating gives CASGFNSGTAKFSGNTIYF.

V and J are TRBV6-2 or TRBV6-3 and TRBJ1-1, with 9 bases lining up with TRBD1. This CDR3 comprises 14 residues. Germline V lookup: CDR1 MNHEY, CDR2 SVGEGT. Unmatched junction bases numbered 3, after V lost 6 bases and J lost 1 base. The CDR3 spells CASSRTGENTEAFF. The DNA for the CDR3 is TGTGCCAGCAGCCGGACAGGGGAGAACACTGAAGCTTTCTTT.

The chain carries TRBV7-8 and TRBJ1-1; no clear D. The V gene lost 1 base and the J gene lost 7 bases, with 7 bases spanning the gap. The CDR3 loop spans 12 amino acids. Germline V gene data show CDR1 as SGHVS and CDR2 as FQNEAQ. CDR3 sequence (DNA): TGTGCCAGCAGCTTAGGATCCATTGAAGCTTTCTTT. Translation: CASSLGSIEAFF. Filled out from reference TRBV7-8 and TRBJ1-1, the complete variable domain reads GAGVSQSPRYKVAKRGQDVALRCDPISGHVSLFWYQQALGQGPEFLTYFQNEAQLDKSGLPSDRFFAERPEGSVSTLKIQRTQQEDSAVYLCASSLGSIEAFFGQGTRLTVV.

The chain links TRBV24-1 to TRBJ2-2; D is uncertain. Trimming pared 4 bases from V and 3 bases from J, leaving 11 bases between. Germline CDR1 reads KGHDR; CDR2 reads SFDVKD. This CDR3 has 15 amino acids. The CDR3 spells CATSDTTWYTGELFF. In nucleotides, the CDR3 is TGTGCCACCAGTGACACTACCTGGTACACCGGGGAGCTGTTTTTT.

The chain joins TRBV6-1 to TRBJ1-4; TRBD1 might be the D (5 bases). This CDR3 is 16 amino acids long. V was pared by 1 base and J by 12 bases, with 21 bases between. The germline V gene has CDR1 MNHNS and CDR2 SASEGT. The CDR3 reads CASSEVEPGRSFELFF. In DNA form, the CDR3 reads TGTGCCAGCAGTGAAGTGGAGCCAGGGCGGTCTTTTGAACTGTTTTTT.